Below, one T cell receptor beta chain is given with its context. Its antigen remains unidentified. Germline CDR1 SGHRS, CDR2 YFSETQ. Deletions cut 1 base from V and 3 bases from J, with 13 bases between. This CDR3 comprises 15 residues. Both iRepertoire HTBI primers and Arm-PCR of CDR3 regions were used to build the TCR beta libraries. In the original workflow: Detected in the samples were around 62 TRBV and more than 11 TRBJ segments. MiXCR, run by TCRdb on the multiplex PCR reads, gives a single entry per CDR3 protein. V and J calls and clone size were set by TCRdb, not the authors. The table shows approximately 350,000 distinct CDR3 sequences, with roughly 25% occurring only once. The sample belongs to a study of regulatory T cells in long-lasting Graves disease. Indicated time point: persistent/refractory GD, antithyroid drugs over 5 years with positive TRAb. Preparation of the TCR library used RNA extracted from PBMCs. Patients all came to the study from an endocrinology department in Xi'an, China. Blood from the periphery, around 10 milliliters in all, was drawn into EDTA tubes.

Findings of the study overall: Persistent patients shared more public clonotypes (2,741) than newly diagnosed patients (about 1,000).

The sequence came from a woman in her thirties or forties with Graves disease. The V and J genes are TRBV5-1 and TRBJ1-1; D not resolved. The material sequenced was peripheral blood mononuclear cells (PBMCs), taken when the disease was refractory, from a patient treated with antithyroid drugs. The CDR3 sequence: CASSLTSREDTEAFF. CDR3 DNA: TGCGCCAGCAGCTTGACAAGTAGGGAGGACACTGAAGCTTTCTTT.